This entry is about one T cell receptor beta chain. No antigen is known for it. This sample is part of a study of T-cell memory formation after mild COVID-19. Study results and caveats: From day 15 to 85, contracting clones were balanced between CD4 and CD8, whereas later expanders leaned toward CD4+.

TCRdb re-analysed the 5' RACE reads in MiXCR, keeping a single row per CDR3 protein. The repertoire has about 390,000 distinct CDR3 sequences, approximately 15% of them found once; the top ten carry about 22%. CDR3 length equals 17 residues. V lost 0 bases to trimming and J lost 1 base, with 14 bases between them. Germline loops: CDR1 LGHNA, CDR2 YSLEER. Material for sequencing was PBMCs or a T cell subset sorted from them (not recorded which). The chain uses TRBV4-3 and TRBJ2-3; tentative D call: TRBD2 (7 bases). The origin of this receptor is a man younger than 30 who had mild COVID-19 (a few samples of this study predate the infection). Cell type and time point are not known. The CDR3 nucleotides read TGCGCCAGCAGCCAAGATCCCGCGGGGGCCCGCACAGATACGCAGTATTTT. Encoded protein: CASSQDPAGARTDTQYF.